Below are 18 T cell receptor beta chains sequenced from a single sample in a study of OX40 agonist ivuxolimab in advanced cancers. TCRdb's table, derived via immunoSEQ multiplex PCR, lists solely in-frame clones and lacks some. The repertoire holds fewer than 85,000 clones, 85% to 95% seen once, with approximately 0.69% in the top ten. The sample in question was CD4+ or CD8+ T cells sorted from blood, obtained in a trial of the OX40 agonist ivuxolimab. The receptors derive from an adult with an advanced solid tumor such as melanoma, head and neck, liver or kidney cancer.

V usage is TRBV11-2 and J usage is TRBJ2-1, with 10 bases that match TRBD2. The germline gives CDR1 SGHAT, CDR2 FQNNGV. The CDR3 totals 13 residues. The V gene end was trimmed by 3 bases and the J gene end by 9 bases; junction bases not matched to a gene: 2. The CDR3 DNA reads TGTGCCAGCAGCTTTCCTAGCGGGAGTGAGCAGTTCTTC. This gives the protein CASSFPSGSEQFF.

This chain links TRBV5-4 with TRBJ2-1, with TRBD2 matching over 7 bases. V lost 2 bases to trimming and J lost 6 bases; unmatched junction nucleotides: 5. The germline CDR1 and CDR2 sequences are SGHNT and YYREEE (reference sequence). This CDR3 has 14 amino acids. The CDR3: CASSFRDYSNEQFF. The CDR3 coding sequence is TGTGCCAGCAGCTTCCGGGACTATTCCAATGAGCAGTTCTTC.

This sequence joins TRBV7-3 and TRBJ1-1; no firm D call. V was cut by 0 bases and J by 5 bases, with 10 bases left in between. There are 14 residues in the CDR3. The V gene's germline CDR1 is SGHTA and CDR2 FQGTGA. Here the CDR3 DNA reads TGTGCCAGCAGCTTAACGAATGGGGATACTGAAGCTTTCTTT. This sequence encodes CASSLTNGDTEAFF.

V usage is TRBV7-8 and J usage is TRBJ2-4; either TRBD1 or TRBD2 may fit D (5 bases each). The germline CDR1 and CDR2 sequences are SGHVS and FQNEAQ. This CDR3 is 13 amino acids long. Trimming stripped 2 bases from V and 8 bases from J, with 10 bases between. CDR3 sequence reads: CASSLIGTDIQYF. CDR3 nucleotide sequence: TGTGCCAGCAGCTTAATTGGGACGGACATTCAGTACTTC.

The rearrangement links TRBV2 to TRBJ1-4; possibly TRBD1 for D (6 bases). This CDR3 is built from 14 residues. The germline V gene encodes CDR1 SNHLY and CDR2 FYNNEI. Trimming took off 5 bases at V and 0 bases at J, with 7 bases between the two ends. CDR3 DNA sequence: TGTGCCAGCAGTCGGACAGCAACTAATGAAAAACTGTTTTTT. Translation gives CASSRTATNEKLFF.

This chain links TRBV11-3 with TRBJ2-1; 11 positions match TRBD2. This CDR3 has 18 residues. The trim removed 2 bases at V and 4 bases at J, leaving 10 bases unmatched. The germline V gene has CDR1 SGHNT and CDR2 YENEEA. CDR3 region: CASSLTPETSGRYNEQFF. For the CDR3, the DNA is TGTGCCAGCAGCTTAACCCCAGAAACTAGCGGGAGATACAATGAGCAGTTCTTC.

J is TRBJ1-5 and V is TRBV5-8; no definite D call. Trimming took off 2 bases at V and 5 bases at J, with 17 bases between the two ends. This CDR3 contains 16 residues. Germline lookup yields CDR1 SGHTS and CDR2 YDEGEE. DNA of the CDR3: TGTGCCAGCAGCTTACCCCGTGGGCGCGGGGATCAGCCCCAGCATTTT. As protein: CASSLPRGRGDQPQHF.

The CDR3 sequence: CASSSRPRETQYF. CDR3 sequence (DNA): TGTGCCAGCAGCTCTCGGCCACGGGAGACCCAGTACTTC. The J gene is TRBJ2-5, the V gene TRBV5-4; unclear D gene. V was shortened by 3 bases and J by 5 bases, with 11 bases between the two germline ends. The V gene's germline CDR1 is SGHNT and CDR2 YYREEE (reference sequence). The CDR3 is 13 residues long.

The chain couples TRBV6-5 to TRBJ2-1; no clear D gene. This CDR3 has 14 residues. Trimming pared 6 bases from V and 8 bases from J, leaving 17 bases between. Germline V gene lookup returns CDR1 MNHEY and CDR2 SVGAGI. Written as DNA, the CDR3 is TGTGCCAGCAGCGGGTTGGGTCTCTTCGATGAGCAGTTCTTC. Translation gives CASSGLGLFDEQFF.

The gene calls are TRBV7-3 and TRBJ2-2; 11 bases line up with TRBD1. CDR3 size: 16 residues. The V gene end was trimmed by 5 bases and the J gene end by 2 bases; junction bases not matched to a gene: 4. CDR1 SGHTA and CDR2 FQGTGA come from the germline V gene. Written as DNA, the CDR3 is TGTGCCAGCAGCCTGGGACAGGGGGGCAACACCGGGGAGCTGTTTTTT. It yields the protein CASSLGQGGNTGELFF.

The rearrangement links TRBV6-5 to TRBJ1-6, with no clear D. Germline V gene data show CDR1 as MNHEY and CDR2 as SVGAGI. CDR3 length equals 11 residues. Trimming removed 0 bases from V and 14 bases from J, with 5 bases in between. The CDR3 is CASSYSGSLHF. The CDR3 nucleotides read TGTGCCAGCAGTTACTCAGGGTCCCTCCACTTT.

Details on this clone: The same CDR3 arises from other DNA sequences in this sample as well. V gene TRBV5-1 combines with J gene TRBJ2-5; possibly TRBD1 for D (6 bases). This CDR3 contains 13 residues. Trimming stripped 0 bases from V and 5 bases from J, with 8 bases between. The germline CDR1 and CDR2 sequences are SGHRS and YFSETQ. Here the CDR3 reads CASSLGQGETQYF. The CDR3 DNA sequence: TGCGCCAGCAGCTTGGGTCAGGGGGAGACCCAGTACTTC.

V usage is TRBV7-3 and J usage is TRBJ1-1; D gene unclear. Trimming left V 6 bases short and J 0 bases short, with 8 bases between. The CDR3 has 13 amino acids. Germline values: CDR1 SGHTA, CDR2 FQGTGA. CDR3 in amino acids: CASRLTLNTEAFF. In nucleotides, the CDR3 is TGTGCCAGCAGACTAACGCTGAACACTGAAGCTTTCTTT.

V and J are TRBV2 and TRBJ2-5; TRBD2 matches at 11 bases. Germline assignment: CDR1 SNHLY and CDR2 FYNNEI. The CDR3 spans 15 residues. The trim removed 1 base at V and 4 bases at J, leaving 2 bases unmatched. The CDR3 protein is CASSEGTSGRETQYF. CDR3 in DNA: TGTGCCAGCAGTGAAGGGACTAGCGGGCGAGAGACCCAGTACTTC.

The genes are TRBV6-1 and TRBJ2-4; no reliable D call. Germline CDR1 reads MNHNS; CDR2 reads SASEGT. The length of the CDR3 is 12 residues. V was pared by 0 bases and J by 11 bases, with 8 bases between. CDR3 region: CASSEAVRLQYF. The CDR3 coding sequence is TGTGCCAGCAGTGAAGCTGTTCGGCTTCAGTACTTC.

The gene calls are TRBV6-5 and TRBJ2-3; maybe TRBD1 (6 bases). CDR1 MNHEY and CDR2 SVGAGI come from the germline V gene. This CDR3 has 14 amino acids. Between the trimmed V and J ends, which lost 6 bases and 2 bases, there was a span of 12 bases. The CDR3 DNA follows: TGTGCCAGCAGGACAGGCATGTTCACAGATACGCAGTATTTT. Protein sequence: CASRTGMFTDTQYF.

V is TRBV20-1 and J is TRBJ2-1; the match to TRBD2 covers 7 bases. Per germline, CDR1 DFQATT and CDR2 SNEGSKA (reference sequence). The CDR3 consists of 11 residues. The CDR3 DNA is TGCAGCGGGAGGCTTTACAATGAGCAGTTCTTC. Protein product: CSGRLYNEQFF.

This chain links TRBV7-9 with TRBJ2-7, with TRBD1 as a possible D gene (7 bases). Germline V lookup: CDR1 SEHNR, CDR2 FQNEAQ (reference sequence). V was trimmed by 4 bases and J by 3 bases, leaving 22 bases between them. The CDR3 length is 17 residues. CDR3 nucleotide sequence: TGTGCCAGCAGCTCAACCGGTGGGGCAGGGGGAGGCTACGAGCAGTACTTC. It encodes CASSSTGGAGGGYEQYF.